These 13 T cell receptor beta chains share one sample of origin, sequenced in a study of cytomegalovirus exposure and HLA in healthy donors. PCR was performed using 60 Vbeta and 13 Jbeta primers. Produced via immunoSEQ multiplex PCR; TCRdb's table is partial and in-frame only. This sample yields fewer than 150,000 clones, of which around 69% are seen a single time; 8% to 8.5% belongs to the top ten. Material: PBMCs. The source is a woman aged 40 to 50 in good health and CMV-seropositive.

The chain employs TRBV6-5 and TRBJ2-7; 10 bases agree with TRBD2. With V trimmed by 6 bases and J by 1 base, 6 bases remained unmatched. There are 15 residues in the CDR3. The germline CDR1 and CDR2 sequences are MNHEY and SVGAGI. CDR3 DNA sequence: TGTGCCAGCAGGATACAAGCGGGGGGGTCCTACGAGCAGTACTTC. Its translation is CASRIQAGGSYEQYF.

The sample holds a few counts of this clone. The chain employs TRBV7-9 and TRBJ1-6; TRBD1 matches 7 bases. The CDR3 consists of 14 residues. Germline loops: CDR1 SEHNR, CDR2 FQNEAQ (reference sequence). J gave up 8 bases and V 5 bases, and 6 bases lay outside the gene matches. The CDR3 DNA sequence: TGTGCCAGCAGCCCGGGACAGAGCCATTCACCCCTCCACTTT. Translated: CASSPGQSHSPLHF.

The chain has TRBV4-2 and TRBJ2-7; 7 nucleotides line up with TRBD1. The length of the CDR3 is 14 residues. The ends lost 3 bases at V and 5 bases at J; junction bases unmatched: 7. Germline CDR1 reads LGHNA; CDR2 reads YNFKEQ. The CDR3 protein is CASSQNDRVHEQYF. CDR3 bases: TGTGCCAGCAGCCAGAACGACAGGGTCCACGAGCAGTACTTC.

CDR3 in amino acids: CASSLAGGTFYEQYF. Here the CDR3 DNA reads TGCGCCAGCAGCCTCGCGGGGGGGACCTTCTACGAGCAGTACTTC. J is TRBJ2-7 and V is TRBV4-1; 9 bases fit TRBD2. With V trimmed by 4 bases and J by 3 bases, 7 bases remained unmatched. CDR3 length: 15 amino acids. Germline lookup yields CDR1 MGHRA and CDR2 YSYEKL.

The chain combines TRBV7-2 with TRBJ2-7; the D gene is possibly TRBD1 (9 bases). Germline values: CDR1 SGHTA, CDR2 FQGNSA. Trimming removed 2 bases from V and 6 bases from J, with 17 bases in between. The CDR3 has 15 residues. This CDR3 reads CASSLTGGGGREQYF. Here the CDR3 DNA reads TGTGCCAGCAGCTTAACAGGGGGCGGGGGGCGCGAGCAGTACTTC.

J is TRBJ2-7 and V is TRBV15, with D perhaps TRBD2 (6 bases). Trimming took off 3 bases at V and 1 base at J, with 7 bases between the two ends. CDR1 is LNHNV, CDR2 YYDKDF, per germline (reference sequence). CDR3 size: 13 residues. DNA of the CDR3: TGTGCCACCAGCAGGGAGGGATCCTACGAGCAGTACTTC. It yields the protein CATSREGSYEQYF.

The rearrangement links TRBV27 to TRBJ1-2; D not resolved. V was trimmed by 5 bases and J by 2 bases, leaving 9 bases between them. Germline CDR1 and CDR2: MNHEY and SMNVEV (reference sequence). CDR3 size: 13 residues. The CDR3 is CASSMRGNYGYTF. The CDR3, as DNA: TGTGCCAGCAGTATGAGAGGGAACTATGGCTACACCTTC.

The chain uses TRBV15 and TRBJ2-2; a possible D gene is TRBD2 (6 bases). Germline V gives CDR1 LNHNV, CDR2 YYDKDF (reference sequence). The CDR3 is 18 residues long. Trimming cost V 0 bases and J 1 base, with 15 bases left between them. The CDR3 reads CATSRDEYGGRNTGELFF. Written as DNA, the CDR3 is TGTGCCACCAGCAGAGACGAGTACGGAGGGAGGAACACCGGGGAGCTGTTTTTT.

This clone turned up a few times. This sequence joins TRBV29-1 and TRBJ2-7; maybe TRBD1 (6 bases). Germline CDR1 is SQVTM and CDR2 is ANQGSEA. This CDR3 is built from 13 residues. V gave up 1 base and J gave up 5 bases, with 12 bases separating them. The CDR3 region is CSVEGGLRNEQYF. The CDR3 DNA is TGCAGCGTTGAAGGGGGGCTCAGGAACGAGCAGTACTTC.

The chain carries TRBV2 and TRBJ2-3, with 7 bases fitting TRBD2. J was trimmed by 0 bases and V by 6 bases; bases with no gene match: 6. Germline lookup yields CDR1 SNHLY and CDR2 FYNNEI. The CDR3 loop spans 15 amino acids. Written as DNA, the CDR3 is TGTGCCAGCAGGGGCGGGGGACCAAGCACAGATACGCAGTATTTT. Its protein is CASRGGGPSTDTQYF.

This chain links TRBV6-1 with TRBJ2-1; a possible D gene is TRBD1 (6 bases). The CDR3 consists of 14 residues. Per the germline V gene, CDR1 is MNHNS and CDR2 is SASEGT. Trimming took off 5 bases at V and 6 bases at J, with 14 bases between the two ends. The CDR3 region has the DNA TGTGCCAGCAGTAGACAGGCGGACACCAATGAGCAGTTCTTC. Protein product: CASSRQADTNEQFF.

The chain employs TRBV2 and TRBJ1-5; TRBD1 is a possible D gene (5 bases). Germline V lookup: CDR1 SNHLY, CDR2 FYNNEI. Trimming stripped 6 bases from V and 0 bases from J, with 15 bases between. CDR3 size: 16 residues. CDR3 sequence: CASRGPQGYSNQPQHF. The DNA of the CDR3 is TGTGCCAGCAGGGGCCCTCAGGGCTATAGCAATCAGCCCCAGCATTTT.

The chain has TRBV29-1 and TRBJ2-1; 9 bases are shared with TRBD2. Germline V gene sequence: CDR1 SQVTM, CDR2 ANQGSEA. With 5 bases clipped from V and 2 bases from J, the junction kept 4 bases outside the gene matches. The CDR3 consists of 14 residues. The DNA of the CDR3 is TGCAGCGTTCAGCGGGGGGCGACCTACAATGAGCAGTTCTTC. Translated, it gives CSVQRGATYNEQFF.